This T cell receptor beta chain was observed in a study of tumor-infiltrating lymphocytes in primary liver carcinoma (dated by TCRdb to 2016 to 2017). About the full investigation: Of the five patients, three men and two women aged 30 to 69 years, four had hepatocellular carcinoma and one had combined HCC and intrahepatic cholangiocarcinoma. The tumors of the five patients were staged as T1-T3 N0M0, with maximum diameters ranging from about 4.2 to 11 cm. Each sample produced about 3.5 to 7.13 million productive TCRbeta reads, and read depth showed no significant difference between tissue types. TCRbeta repertoire sequencing, expression microarrays and whole-exome sequencing were combined in the study across five regions of each liver tumor, with adjacent normal tissue and blood also included. A total of around 35 specimens from 5 patients went through TCRbeta repertoire sequencing, namely 25 tumor regions, 5 adjacent noncancerous liver tissues and 5 peripheral blood samples. To link TCRbeta repertoire diversity to the local molecular phenotype, the approximately 23 tumor region samples were profiled with Agilent mRNA microarrays. Technical replicate repertoires showed high reproducibility, with mean shared-clone rates around 0.9 and correlation coefficients above 0.95.

Taken from cysteine to phenylalanine, the CDR3 has 17 residues. Only the CDR3 region is kept as DNA, spanning 51 bases read in frame from base 1. As for this clonotype: Its antigen target is currently unknown. No much larger clone is present one base from it, and per-base qualities are unavailable.

General conclusions and limits of the study: Pairs of tumor regions showed greater repertoire overlap (mean roughly 36%) than tumor-adjacent pairs (approximately 17%) or tumor-blood pairs (approximately 15%), which is consistent with antigen-driven expansion. With just a handful of patients in the study, the authors point out that the findings should be validated in a larger study. Because only the TCR beta chain was sequenced and unpaired alpha chains were not captured, true repertoire diversity is likely underestimated. Only roughly 8-25% of top clones appeared in all five regions of a tumor, which suggests that tumor-infiltrating T cells are spatially heterogeneous. Comparison of CD4+ and CD8+ T cell repertoires was precluded by the use of bulk unsorted samples. Compared with blood, tumors had a significantly larger share of the repertoire taken up by the top 250 clones (p = 0.039).

Starting from approximately 500 ng total RNA, TCRbeta-specific cDNA was produced by reverse transcription with a constant-region primer and ProtoScript II reverse transcriptase. TCRbeta libraries were built with three nested multiplex PCR rounds, a slightly modified ARM-PCR procedure. Each of the first two PCR rounds ran for approximately 9 cycles using multiplex TRBV1-TRBV30 forward primers together with a Cbeta reverse primer. Sample barcodes and Illumina adapters were added in a final 25-cycle PCR with Deep VentR polymerase. Amplicons of 200-500 bp were gel-purified with a QIAquick gel extraction kit before sequencing. An Illumina HiSeq 2500 was used to sequence the TCRbeta amplicons with 250-bp paired-end reads. The authors' analysis ran thus. Trimmomatic v0.33 was used to quality-trim the reads, and FLASH v1.2.11 was used to merge paired reads so that full CDR3 sequences could be recovered. V, D and J germline segments were assigned to the rearranged TCRbeta sequences using MiGEC v1.2.1b. Clonotype statistics and Shannon-Wiener diversity indices were calculated with VDJtools v1.0.0. Except for diversity analysis, only each sample's 250 most abundant clonotypes were used in subsequent analyses to reduce sampling bias. The public reads were reanalyzed by TCRdb: fastp trimming at Q25, MiXCR alignment, in-frame beta chains only. A single entry per CDR3 protein holds the most common genes and DNA from its merged rows. V and J calls and clone size were set by TCRdb, not the authors. This sample comprises tens of thousands of distinct CDR3 sequences, 65% to 85% of them detected only once. In total, the top ten clones hold around a quarter of the sample.

Total RNA and DNA were co-extracted without cell sorting from about 19-30 mg of bulk tissue using the AllPrep DNA/RNA mini kit. Between late 2015 and early 2016, five patients in China with histopathologically diagnosed primary liver carcinoma had their tumors surgically resected. Patients had chronic HBV infection and were treatment-naive at sampling. Five spatially separated regions were sampled from each tumor: the superior, inferior, left-lateral and right-lateral poles, plus the tumor centre. Histology showed that every tumor sample contained more than 75% viable tumor cells. Pieces of fresh tumor and adjacent tissue were cut in half, with one half kept in RNAlater at -80 degrees C and the other half sent for histology.

Sequencing was carried out using liver tumor tissue from sampling region 5. Interpreted using the paper, the cell subset or site label stands for: tumor region T5, tumor centre. The TCR was taken from a man aged 35 to 55 with primary liver carcinoma and hepatitis B virus infection. The chain employs TRBV21-1 and TRBJ2-5; the table's D call TRBD1 went unverified against the DNA. TRBV21-1 constitutes a pseudogene. At the DNA level, the sequence is TGTGCCAGCAGCAAAGCGCGTGATAGGGGTGCTGGGGAGACCCAGTACTTC. Translated, it reads CASSKARDRGAGETQYF.